This is a list of T cell receptor beta chains from one sample in a study of CD8 T cells in Susac syndrome. A single record per CDR3 protein comes from TCRdb applying MiXCR to the immunoSEQ multiplex PCR reads. The table shows 120,000 to 150,000 distinct CDR3 sequences, with approximately 96% occurring only once. The sample was CD4+ T cells from PBMCs. Every receptor here comes from a human donor with Susac syndrome. The CDR3 runs from the conserved cysteine through the conserved F or W. D genes are given only for firm matches.

v_gene	d_gene	j_gene	CDR3nt	CDR3aa
TRBV28	TRBD1	TRBJ1-5	TGTGCCAGCAGTTTAGATCGTTGGGGACAGGGGCGACAGCCCCAGCATTTT	CASSLDRWGQGRQPQHF
TRBV12-3/TRBV12-4	-	TRBJ2-1	TGTGCCAGCATCGTCGACACGGCCTACAATGAGCAGTTCTTC	CASIVDTAYNEQFF
TRBV28	TRBD2	TRBJ2-7	TGTGCCACCACTAGCGATCCCTACGAGCAGTACTTC	CATTSDPYEQYF
TRBV20-1	TRBD1	TRBJ1-5	TGCAGCGTAGGGACAGGGGACGGCAATCAGCCCCAGCATTTT	CSVGTGDGNQPQHF
TRBV13	-	TRBJ2-2	TGTGCCAGCAGCCCCCCAGGGGTCCGGACCACCGGGGAGCTGTTTTTT	CASSPPGVRTTGELFF
TRBV25-1	TRBD1	TRBJ1-6	TGTGCCAGCAGTGTCGTGGGACAGGATAATTCACCCCTCCACTTT	CASSVVGQDNSPLHF
TRBV25-1	TRBD2	TRBJ2-3	TGTGCCAGCAGAAAGCGGGGGGGCACAGATACGCAGTATTTT	CASRKRGGTDTQYF
TRBV29-1	-	TRBJ2-2	TGCAGCGTTGGGGACCTCAACACCGGGGAGCTGTTTTTT	CSVGDLNTGELFF
TRBV20-1	TRBD1	TRBJ2-2	TGCAGTGCCGTCGTGGGACAGATCAACACCGGGGAGCTGTTTTTT	CSAVVGQINTGELFF
TRBV19	-	TRBJ1-6	TGTGCCAGTAGTATCCGGGGCCTAAATTCACCCCTCCACTTT	CASSIRGLNSPLHF
TRBV2	-	TRBJ1-6	TGTGCCAGCAGTGTTGGGGTGGGCTCACCCCTCCACTTT	CASSVGVGSPLHF
TRBV5-4	-	TRBJ2-6	TGTGCCAGCAGCTTGGCCGGTGGGGTTGGCGGGGCCAACGTCCTGACTTTC	CASSLAGGVGGANVLTF
TRBV13	-	TRBJ2-1	TGTGCCAGCAGTTTTCTACACAATGAGCAGTTCTTC	CASSFLHNEQFF
TRBV2	TRBD2	TRBJ2-5	TGTGCCAGCAGACTAGCGGGGTTAGAGACCCAGTACTTC	CASRLAGLETQYF
TRBV9	-	TRBJ2-7	TGTGCCAGCAGCGTGGGAGACGCCTACGAGCAGTACTTC	CASSVGDAYEQYF
TRBV20-1	TRBD1	TRBJ2-1	TGCAGTGCCCGAACCCAGACAGGGGGCTATGAGCAGTTCTTC	CSARTQTGGYEQFF
TRBV14	-	TRBJ2-7	TGTGCCAGCAGCCGCTCCACGGGCAGTACCTACGAGCAGTACTTC	CASSRSTGSTYEQYF
TRBV28	-	TRBJ2-5	TGTGCCAGCAGGCCGTCTGCTCAAGAGACCCAGTACTTC	CASRPSAQETQYF
TRBV3-1	-	TRBJ2-7	TGTGCCAGCAGCCATACTAAAGAGCAGTACTTC	CASSHTKEQYF
TRBV14	TRBD1	TRBJ2-3	TGTGCCAGCAGCCTCCGGGACAGAAGCACAGATACGCAGTATTTT	CASSLRDRSTDTQYF
TRBV23-1	TRBD1	TRBJ2-4	TGCGCCAGCAGTCAATCCACCAGGGGGATCAAAAACATTCAGTACTTC	CASSQSTRGIKNIQYF
TRBV7-9	-	TRBJ1-6	TGTGCCAGCAGCCTTGACCGGAGAGGGTCACCCCTCCACTTT	CASSLDRRGSPLHF
TRBV28	-	TRBJ1-1	TGTGCCAGCAGTTTAATCAGGAGGAACACTGAAGCTTTCTTT	CASSLIRRNTEAFF
TRBV20-1	-	TRBJ2-7	TGCAGTGCTAGTGGGGGGGCTCACACCTACGAGCAGTACTTC	CSASGGAHTYEQYF
TRBV14	-	TRBJ1-6	TGTGCCAGCAGCCAAGAGGTCCGACCCAATTCACCCCTCCACTTT	CASSQEVRPNSPLHF
TRBV18	-	TRBJ2-5	TGTGCCAGCTCACCACCGCAGCCGATGGGGACCCAGTACTTC	CASSPPQPMGTQYF
TRBV5-4	TRBD1	TRBJ1-1	TGTGCCAGCAGCTCATGGACAGGGCAAAACACTGAAGCTTTCTTT	CASSSWTGQNTEAFF
TRBV6-6	TRBD2	TRBJ2-1	TGTGCCAGCAGTTATCGGCGTAGCGGGCCCCTGGAGCAGTTCTTC	CASSYRRSGPLEQFF
TRBV27	-	TRBJ1-4	TGTGCCAGCAGTTTAGACGGATTCAATGAAAAACTGTTTTTT	CASSLDGFNEKLFF
TRBV12-3/TRBV12-4	-	TRBJ1-2	TGTGCCAGCACCGGGGACGGCAACTATGGCTACACCTTC	CASTGDGNYGYTF
TRBV4-1	TRBD2	TRBJ2-2	TGCGCCAGCAGCCAACACATATCGACTAGCGGGGGTACCGGGGAGCTGTTTTTT	CASSQHISTSGGTGELFF
TRBV7-2	-	TRBJ2-1	TGTGCCAGCAGCTTAGTAGAGGGGGGCTCCAATGAGCAGTTCTTC	CASSLVEGGSNEQFF